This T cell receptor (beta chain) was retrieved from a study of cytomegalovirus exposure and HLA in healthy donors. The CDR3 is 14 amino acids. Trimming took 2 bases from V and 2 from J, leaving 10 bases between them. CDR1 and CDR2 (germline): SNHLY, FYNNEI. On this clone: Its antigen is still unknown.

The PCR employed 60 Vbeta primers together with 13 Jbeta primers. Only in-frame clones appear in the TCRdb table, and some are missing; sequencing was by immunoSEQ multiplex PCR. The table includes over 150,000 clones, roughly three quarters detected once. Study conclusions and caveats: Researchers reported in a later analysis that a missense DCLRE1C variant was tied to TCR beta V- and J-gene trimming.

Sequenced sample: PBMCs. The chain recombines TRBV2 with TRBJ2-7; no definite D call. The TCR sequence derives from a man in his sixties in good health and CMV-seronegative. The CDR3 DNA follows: TGTGCCAGCAGTGAACCCATCCCCCCCTACGAGCAGTACTTC. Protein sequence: CASSEPIPPYEQYF.